This is a list of T cell receptor beta chains from one sample in a study of CD8 T cells in ankylosing spondylitis. TCRdb analysed the 5' RACE reads with MiXCR anew, one entry per CDR3 protein. Among 250,000 to 400,000 distinct CDR3 sequences listed, 11% were seen once. Sequencing was performed on blood, either unsorted or a sorted T cell fraction (not recorded which). The source of these receptors is a female donor with ankylosing spondylitis or in good health (not recorded which). CDR3s leave out the opening cysteine and the closing phenylalanine or tryptophan. Fields, in order: V gene, J gene, CDR3 protein.

v_call: TRBV28; j_call: TRBJ2-1; cdr3_aa: ASTAGVTYNEQF
v_call: TRBV6-6; j_call: TRBJ1-1; cdr3_aa: ASSSSAGTEAF
v_call: TRBV29-1; j_call: TRBJ2-1; cdr3_aa: SVSTSVQEVEQF
v_call: TRBV11-2; j_call: TRBJ2-1; cdr3_aa: ASSRTGALLNEQF
v_call: TRBV29-1; j_call: TRBJ2-3; cdr3_aa: SVAWTYTDTQY
v_call: TRBV3-1; j_call: TRBJ2-7; cdr3_aa: ASSQGLVAEQY
v_call: TRBV10-2; j_call: TRBJ2-3; cdr3_aa: ASSQSEVGRDTQY
v_call: TRBV9; j_call: TRBJ2-5; cdr3_aa: ASSADRGKTQY
v_call: TRBV7-2; j_call: TRBJ2-1; cdr3_aa: ASSLARGVYNEQF
v_call: TRBV20-1; j_call: TRBJ2-3; cdr3_aa: SANWGADTQY
v_call: TRBV11-2; j_call: TRBJ2-5; cdr3_aa: ASSAAALHQETQY
v_call: TRBV20-1; j_call: TRBJ1-4; cdr3_aa: SARGAWGTNEKLF
v_call: TRBV7-2; j_call: TRBJ2-5; cdr3_aa: ASSPKETQY
v_call: TRBV4-3; j_call: TRBJ1-1; cdr3_aa: ASSQGPSDRASTEAF